This T cell receptor beta chain was recorded in a study of beta chain features in type 1 diabetes. Whole-study results and caveats: Overrepresentation of cells with high TCR expression could result from cDNA sequencing. When Type 1 diabetes patients were examined, their TCRB CDR3s proved moderately but significantly shorter in all four CD4+ subsets. Researchers caution that PCR might favor shorter templates, equally among patients and controls.

Of the isolated RNA, all was reverse transcribed, and so the sequenced material was expressed TCRB transcripts. Clones were sequenced by immunoSEQ multiplex PCR, and TCRdb holds only the in-frame ones, with some missing. The sample records 250,000 to 300,000 clones, 20% to 25% being singletons. Sorted populations all exceeded 95% purity. Germline lookup yields CDR1 LNHDA and CDR2 SQIVND (reference sequence). Trimming cost V 5 bases and J 6 bases, with 10 bases left between them. This CDR3 is built from 12 residues. This clone occurred a few times. No antigen is known for it. The receptor's source is a woman aged 25 to 45 with type 1 diabetes. Sequencing input: naive CD4+ T cells from blood. The chain combines TRBV19 with TRBJ1-2; perhaps TRBD1 as D (6 bases). DNA of the CDR3: TGTGCCAGTAGTCCTCGGACAGATGGCTACACCTTC. This codes for CASSPRTDGYTF.